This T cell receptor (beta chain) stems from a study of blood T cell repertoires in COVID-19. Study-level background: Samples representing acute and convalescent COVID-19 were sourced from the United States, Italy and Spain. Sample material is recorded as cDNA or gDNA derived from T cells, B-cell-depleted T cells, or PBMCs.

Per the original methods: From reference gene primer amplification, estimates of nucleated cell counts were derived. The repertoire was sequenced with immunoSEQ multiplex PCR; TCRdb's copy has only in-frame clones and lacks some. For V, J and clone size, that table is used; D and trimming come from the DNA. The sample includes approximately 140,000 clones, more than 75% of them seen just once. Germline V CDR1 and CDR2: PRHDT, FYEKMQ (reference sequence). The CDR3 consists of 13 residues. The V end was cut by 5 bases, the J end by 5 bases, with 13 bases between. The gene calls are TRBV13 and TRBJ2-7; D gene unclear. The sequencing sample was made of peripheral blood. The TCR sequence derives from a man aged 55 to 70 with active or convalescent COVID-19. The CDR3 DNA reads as TGTGCCAGCAGCGAGCGCCCTATGAACGAGCAGTACTTC. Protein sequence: CASSERPMNEQYF. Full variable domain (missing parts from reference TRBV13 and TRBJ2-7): AAGVIQSPRHLIKEKRETATLKCYPIPRHDTVYWYQQGPGQDPQFLISFYEKMQSDKGSIPDRFSAQQFSDYHSELNMSSLELGDSALYFCASSERPMNEQYFGPGTRLTVT.